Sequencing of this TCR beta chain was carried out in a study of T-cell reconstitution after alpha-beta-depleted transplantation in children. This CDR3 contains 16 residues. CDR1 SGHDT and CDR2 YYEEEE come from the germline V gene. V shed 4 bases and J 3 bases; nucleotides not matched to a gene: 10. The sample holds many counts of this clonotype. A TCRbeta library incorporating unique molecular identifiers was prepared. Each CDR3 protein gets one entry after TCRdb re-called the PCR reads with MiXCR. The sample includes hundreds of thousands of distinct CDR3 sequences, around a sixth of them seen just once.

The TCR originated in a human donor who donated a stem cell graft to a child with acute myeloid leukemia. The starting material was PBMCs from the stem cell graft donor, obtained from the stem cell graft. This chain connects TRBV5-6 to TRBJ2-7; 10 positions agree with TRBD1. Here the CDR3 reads CASSATGGAGYYEQYV. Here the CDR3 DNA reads TGTGCCAGCAGCGCGACAGGGGGCGCGGGGTACTACGAGCAGTACGTC.